Listed here is a single TCR beta chain. The data stem from a study of blood T cell repertoires in COVID-19. Study at large: T cells, B-cell-depleted T cells, or PBMCs supplied cDNA or gDNA.

Study processing details: From reference gene primer amplification, estimates of nucleated cell counts were derived. Assay: immunoSEQ multiplex PCR; the TCRdb copy retains only in-frame clones and omits some. V and J calls and clone size are given by that table; D and trimming were obtained from the DNA. The data show 12,000 to 15,000 clones, 75% to 90% seen once. The CDR3 length is 13 residues. CDR1 is MNHNS and CDR2 is SASEGT in the germline V gene. V lost 2 bases and J lost 5; bases outside the gene matches: 2. Source material: peripheral blood. The sequence was obtained from a human donor in a cohort sampled during active COVID-19. The gene calls are TRBV6-1 and TRBJ1-1, with 7 bases aligning to TRBD1. The CDR3 region is CASSEQGETEAFF. The CDR3 DNA is TGTGCCAGCAGTGAACAGGGGGAGACTGAAGCTTTCTTT.